This T cell receptor beta chain was profiled in a study of response to subunit inactivated influenza vaccine. Via MiXCR, TCRdb re-called the RT-PCR reads, giving one row per CDR3 protein. In the table there are under 750,000 distinct CDR3 sequences, about 12% of which are singletons. There are 15 residues in the CDR3. The ends lost 3 bases at V and 6 bases at J; junction bases unmatched: 6. The germline gives CDR1 SEHNR, CDR2 FQNEAQ (reference sequence). Study results and limitations: The study's authors posited that every seasonal influenza vaccination enlists few new T cells.

In its sample, this clonotype was seen a few times. Its specificity is unknown. The chain joins TRBV7-9 to TRBJ2-1, with 9 positions matching TRBD2. The sample in question was PBMCs from blood, obtained on the day of vaccination. This receptor was taken from a man in his fifties who received an inactivated influenza vaccine. The CDR3 here is CASSFLVSGSNEQFF. Written as DNA, the CDR3 is TGTGCCAGCAGCTTCTTGGTTAGCGGGAGCAATGAGCAGTTCTTC.